The TCR beta chain described here comes from a study of sequential checkpoint blockade in melanoma. Background on the study: Randomization was 1:1 between first-line nivolumab→ipilimumab and ipilimumab→nivolumab. Both treatment sequences were followed by maintenance nivolumab.

TCRdb's table, derived via immunoSEQ multiplex PCR, lists solely in-frame clones and lacks some. The sample consists of under 9,500 clones, about three fifths of them appearing once. This clone is large by share. The length of the CDR3 is 15 residues. V lost 0 bases to trimming and J lost 3 bases; unmatched junction nucleotides: 3. Per the germline V gene, CDR1 is LNHDA and CDR2 is SQIVND (reference sequence). Regarding treatment: randomized to nivolumab then ipilimumab (arm A) or the reverse (arm B). From thawed PBMCs, live CD3+CD8+ cells negative for CD19 and CD56 were sorted. This sequence originates from a human donor with melanoma. This chain connects TRBV19 to TRBJ1-1; 8 positions agree with TRBD1. The sequencing used CD8+ T cells sorted from blood (inferred from file names), collected from a patient given nivolumab and ipilimumab in sequence. In DNA, the CDR3 is TGTGCCAGTAGTATAGATGCGACAGGGGACACTGAAGCTTTCTTT. Encoded protein: CASSIDATGDTEAFF.